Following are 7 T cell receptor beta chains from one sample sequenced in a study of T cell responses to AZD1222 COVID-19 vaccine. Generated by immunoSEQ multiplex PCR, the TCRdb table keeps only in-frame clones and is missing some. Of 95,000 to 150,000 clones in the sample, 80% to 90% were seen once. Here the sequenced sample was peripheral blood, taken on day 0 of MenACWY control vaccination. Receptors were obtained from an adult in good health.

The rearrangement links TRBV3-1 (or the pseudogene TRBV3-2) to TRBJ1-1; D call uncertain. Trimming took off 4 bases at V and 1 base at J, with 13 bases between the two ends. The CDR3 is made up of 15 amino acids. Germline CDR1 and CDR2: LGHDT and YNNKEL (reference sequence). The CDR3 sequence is CASSLGWVENTEAFF. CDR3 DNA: TGTGCCAGCAGCCTGGGGTGGGTAGAGAACACTGAAGCTTTCTTT.

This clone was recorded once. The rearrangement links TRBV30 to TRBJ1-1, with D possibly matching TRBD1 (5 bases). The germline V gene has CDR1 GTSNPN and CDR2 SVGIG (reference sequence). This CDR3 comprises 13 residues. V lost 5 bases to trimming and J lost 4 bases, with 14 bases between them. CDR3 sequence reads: CAWSLGRGTEAFF. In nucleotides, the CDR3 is TGTGCCTGGTCCTTGGGACGGGGCACTGAAGCTTTCTTT.

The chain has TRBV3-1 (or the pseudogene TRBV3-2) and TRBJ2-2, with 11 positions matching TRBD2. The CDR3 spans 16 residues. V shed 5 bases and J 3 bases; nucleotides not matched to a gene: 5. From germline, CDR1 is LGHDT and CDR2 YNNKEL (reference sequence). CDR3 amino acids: CASSGGSGGDTGELFF. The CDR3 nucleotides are TGTGCCAGCAGCGGCGGTAGCGGGGGGGACACCGGGGAGCTGTTTTTT.

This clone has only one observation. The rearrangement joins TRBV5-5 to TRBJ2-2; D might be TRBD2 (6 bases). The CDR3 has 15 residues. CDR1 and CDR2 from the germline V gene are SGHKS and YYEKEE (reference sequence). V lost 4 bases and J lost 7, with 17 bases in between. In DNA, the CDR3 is TGTGCCAGCAGCCCGATAGGAGGGGTGGGCGGGGAGCTGTTTTTT. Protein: CASSPIGGVGGELFF.

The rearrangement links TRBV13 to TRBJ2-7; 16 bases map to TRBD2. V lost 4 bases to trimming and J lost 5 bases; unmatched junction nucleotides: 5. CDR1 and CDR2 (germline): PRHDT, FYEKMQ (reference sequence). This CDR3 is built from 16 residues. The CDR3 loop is CASSSGTSGRVDEQYF. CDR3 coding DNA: TGTGCCAGCAGCTCCGGGACTAGCGGGAGGGTCGACGAGCAGTACTTC.

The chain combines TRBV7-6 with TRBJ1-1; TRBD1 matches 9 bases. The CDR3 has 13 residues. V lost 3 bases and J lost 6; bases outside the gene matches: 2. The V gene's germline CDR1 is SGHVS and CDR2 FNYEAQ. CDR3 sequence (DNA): TGTGCCAGCAGCTTGGGACAGGGTGCTGAAGCTTTCTTT. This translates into CASSLGQGAEAFF.

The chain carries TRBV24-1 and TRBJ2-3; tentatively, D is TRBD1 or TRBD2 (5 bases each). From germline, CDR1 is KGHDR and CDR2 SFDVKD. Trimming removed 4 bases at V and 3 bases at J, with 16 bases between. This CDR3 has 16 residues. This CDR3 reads CATSDPGQRGTDTQYF. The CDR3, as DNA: TGTGCCACCAGTGACCCGGGCCAGAGGGGTACAGATACGCAGTATTTT.